The source of this TCR beta chain is a study of post-analysis software for immune sequencing data. Study-wide background: Relapsing-remitting, secondary progressive and progressive-relapsing multiple sclerosis were all included among the disease courses. Study conclusions and caveats: Compared against controls, patients with multiple sclerosis displayed significantly lower normalized Chao1 diversity. Among 5 or 6 TRBV segments more frequent in patients than controls were TRBV5-6, TRBV5-1 and TRBV20-1.

Note on this clonotype: Its antigen is as yet unknown.

Unique molecular identifiers featured in each of the TCR beta cDNA libraries. TCRdb passed the PCR reads through MiXCR, listing each CDR3 protein once. The repertoire includes about 200,000 distinct CDR3 sequences, over 25% of them detected once, and 3% to 3.5% sits in the top ten. Trimming took off 3 bases at V and 7 bases at J, with 13 bases between the two ends. The CDR3 is 15 amino acids. Looked up from germline, CDR1 is WSHSY and CDR2 is SAAADI. The sample taken for sequencing was blood. The receptor comes from a girl aged 2 to 17 with multiple sclerosis. The V gene is TRBV10-2, the J gene TRBJ1-6; D is perhaps TRBD1 (5 bases). CDR3 sequence: CASSDPGRENSPLHF. CDR3 coding DNA: TGCGCCAGCAGTGACCCGGGACGGGAAAATTCACCCCTCCACTTT.